This TCR beta chain originates from a study of cytomegalovirus exposure and HLA in healthy donors. Per germline, CDR1 SGDLS and CDR2 YYNGEE. CDR3 length: 14 residues. V was cut by 4 bases and J by 0 bases, with 11 bases left in between. The PCR ran on 60 Vbeta and 13 Jbeta primers. Data came from immunoSEQ multiplex PCR; TCRdb stores just in-frame clones and leaves some out. The sample records 200,000 to 250,000 clones, 82% being singletons. Sequencing used PBMCs. The source is a woman aged 40 to 49 in good health and CMV-seropositive. The chain recombines TRBV9 with TRBJ2-7, with TRBD2 as a possible D gene (6 bases). For the CDR3, the DNA is TGTGCCAGCAGCCCCGCCGGGAGCTCCTACGAGCAGTACTTC. Amino acid sequence: CASSPAGSSYEQYF.